What follows is one T cell receptor beta chain and its context. Original methodology: How many nucleated cells were present was estimated from reference gene primer amplification. Using immunoSEQ multiplex PCR, the repertoire was profiled, and TCRdb retains in-frame clones only, with some absent. The DNA gave D and trimming, while V, J and clone size come from that table. The sample shows 250,000 to 300,000 clones, approximately 80% of them seen only once. The data belong to a study of blood T cell repertoires in COVID-19. Study background: Researchers got acute and convalescent COVID-19 samples from the United States, Italy and Spain.

The CDR3 extends over 14 amino acids. Germline trimming cut 4 bases from V and 6 bases from J; bases unmatched to any gene: 9. Germline V gene data show CDR1 as LNHDA and CDR2 as SQIVND (reference sequence). Input material: PBMCs or T cells enriched from blood (not recorded which). The chain links TRBV19 to TRBJ2-7; 7 nucleotides line up with TRBD2. This receptor was obtained from a man in his forties or fifties who had been exposed to COVID-19. The CDR3 loop is CASSKGLWGGEQYF. In DNA form, the CDR3 reads TGTGCCAGTAGTAAAGGGCTTTGGGGGGGCGAGCAGTACTTC.